Listed below are T cell receptor beta chains from one sample, sequenced in a study of early T cells in non-severe SARS-CoV-2 infection. Each CDR3 protein gets one entry after TCRdb re-called the 5' RACE reads with MiXCR. Found here are around 67,000 distinct CDR3 sequences, 12% of them singletons; the top ten hold around 6.7%. Source material: whole blood. The receptors come from an adult who was a healthcare worker with PCR-confirmed SARS-CoV-2 infection or an uninfected control (not recorded which). Both conserved end residues are trimmed from each CDR3.

>TRBV12-3/TRBV12-4|TRBJ1-1
ASSLQGWGTEAF
>TRBV12-3/TRBV12-4|TRBJ2-4
ASSSTMVQAGNIQY
>TRBV6-2/TRBV6-3|TRBJ1-5
ASGSNQPQH
>TRBV11-2|TRBJ2-5
ASSSGKTGVTQETQY
>TRBV7-9|TRBJ2-7
ASSFGTDYEQY
>TRBV2|TRBJ1-2
ASSSGGANYGYT
>TRBV29-1|TRBJ2-5
SVSQGETQY
>TRBV20-1|TRBJ2-2
SARWRGTTGELF
>TRBV28|TRBJ2-2
ASKIKGWRRIANTGELF
>TRBV5-1|TRBJ2-4
ASSAGGTSGRAGKNIQY
>TRBV7-2|TRBJ2-1
ASSLVFNEQF
>TRBV19|TRBJ1-5
ASSPLGSRQPQH
>TRBV11-2|TRBJ2-3
ASSLEGIGPDTQY
>TRBV5-5|TRBJ2-5
ASTTLAGKTQY
>TRBV24-1|TRBJ2-1
ATSTGQGAYYEQF
>TRBV6-5|TRBJ1-4
ASNENGGPNEKLF
>TRBV29-1|TRBJ1-4
SVEVGTDEKLF
>TRBV14|TRBJ1-2
ASSQDPGYYYGYT